This entry features one T cell receptor (beta chain) sequence. Germline assignment: CDR1 MNHEY and CDR2 SVGAGI. The CDR3 totals 13 residues. With 9 bases removed from V and 7 bases from J, the gap between germline ends came to 16 bases. These data belong to a study of blood T cell repertoires in COVID-19. Across the study: Donors in the United States, Italy and Spain gave samples during acute or convalescent COVID-19.

Assay: immunoSEQ multiplex PCR; the TCRdb copy retains only in-frame clones and omits some. The profile shows some 330,000 clones, around 86% of them singletons. The origin of this receptor is a young man who had recovered from COVID-19. Sequencing was done on a sample of PBMCs or T cells enriched from blood (not recorded which). The chain links TRBV6-5 to TRBJ1-5, with D hard to call. CDR3 sequence reads: CASNLRDKQPQHF. The CDR3 bases are TGTGCCAGTAACCTCCGGGATAAACAGCCCCAGCATTTT.